A single sample is the source of the 28 T cell receptor beta chains below, sequenced in a study of shared clonotypes between healthy human individuals (dated by TCRdb to 2020 to 2022). The library was produced with the immunoSEQ multiplex PCR assay. Entries here come from immuneACCESS through TCRdb and include only in-frame sequences with V and J called. Some clones fail to appear in such tables; in the studies checked, an unresolved V gene covers under half of the shortfall, and the cause of the remainder is unknown. Present in this sample are about 2.2 million clones, about 93% of which were seen just once. 1.5% to 2% of the sample is held by the ten biggest clonotypes. CD8 naive samples were obtained by positive selection for CCR7 among CD45RO-negative cells, yielding a CD45RA+CCR7+ population from which TemRA cells were excluded. Sequenced: naive CD8+ T cells from PBMCs. Read against the paper, the sample's cell subset or site label means: CD45RA+CCR7+. The receptor set was obtained from a man aged 18 to 35 in good health. Some clones in this sample may be carry-over from other donors' samples.

This chain links TRBV13 with TRBJ2-1; D might be TRBD1 or TRBD2, each matching 5 bases. Germline V CDR1 and CDR2: PRHDT, FYEKMQ (reference sequence). With 6 bases removed from V and 2 bases from J, the gap between germline ends came to 14 bases. The CDR3 extends over 15 amino acids. In DNA form, the CDR3 reads TGTGCCAGCAGACCGGGACGAGGGGCCTACAATGAGCAGTTCTTC. Amino acid sequence: CASRPGRGAYNEQFF.

CDR3 in DNA: TGTGCCAGCAGCTTTCAGGGCGTCTACGAGCAGTACTTC. Translated: CASSFQGVYEQYF. The chain has TRBV5-4 and TRBJ2-7; weak D call: TRBD1 (5 bases). V was shortened by 2 bases and J by 3 bases, with 9 bases between the two germline ends. Germline V gene lookup returns CDR1 SGHNT and CDR2 YYREEE (reference sequence). The length of the CDR3 is 13 residues.

Regarding this clone: Other DNA sequences in the sample encode the same CDR3. The chain carries TRBV25-1 and TRBJ1-5; possible D gene TRBD1, 5 bases. Germline lookup yields CDR1 MGHDK and CDR2 SYGVNS. The CDR3 length is 14 residues. Trimming removed 2 bases from V and 4 bases from J, with 9 bases in between. The CDR3 sequence is CASSERGGNQPQHF. CDR3 coding DNA: TGTGCCAGCAGTGAACGCGGGGGAAATCAGCCCCAGCATTTT.

The chain couples TRBV11-2 to TRBJ2-7; possibly TRBD1 for D (6 bases). Germline loops: CDR1 SGHAT, CDR2 FQNNGV. The ends were cut back, 2 bases at V and 3 bases at J, with 11 bases in the middle. The CDR3 length is 14 residues. CDR3 amino acids: CASSLRGTIYEQYF. In DNA, the CDR3 is TGTGCCAGCAGCTTAAGGGGGACAATCTACGAGCAGTACTTC.

This clone was found once. The chain couples TRBV28 to TRBJ2-7, with D uncertain. The CDR3 has 16 residues. Germline V CDR1 and CDR2: MDHEN, SYDVKM. Trimming took 1 base from V and 2 from J, leaving 15 bases between them. The CDR3 loop reads CASSLYMAAIPYEQYF. The CDR3 bases are TGTGCCAGCAGTTTATATATGGCAGCTATTCCCTACGAGCAGTACTTC.

The chain employs TRBV27 and TRBJ2-7; D is unclear. Germline V gene sequence: CDR1 MNHEY, CDR2 SMNVEV (reference sequence). Deletions cut 2 bases from V and 2 bases from J, with 10 bases between. This CDR3 comprises 14 residues. CDR3: CASSLGVLAYEQYF. The CDR3, as DNA: TGTGCCAGCAGTTTAGGGGTCCTAGCCTACGAGCAGTACTTC.

The CDR3, as DNA: TGTGCCACCAGCAGAGATGGTGGGCGGCCTAATGAAAAACTGTTTTTT. Translated, it gives CATSRDGGRPNEKLFF. V gene TRBV15 combines with J gene TRBJ1-4; D is ambiguous. This CDR3 region has 16 residues. Per the germline V gene, CDR1 is LNHNV and CDR2 is YYDKDF (reference sequence). Trimming removed 0 bases at V and 3 bases at J, with 11 bases between.

DNA for the CDR3: TGCGCCAGCGGATCTCAGGGGGACAGGATATTCGCGAACACCGGGGAGCTGTTTTTT. Its translation is CASGSQGDRIFANTGELFF. The chain employs TRBV5-1 and TRBJ2-2; 8 positions match TRBD1. This CDR3 spans 19 amino acids. The junction had 17 bases not matched to a gene; V was cut back by 7 bases and J by 0 bases. The germline V gene encodes CDR1 SGHRS and CDR2 YFSETQ.

The V call is TRBV7-3, the J call TRBJ2-1; D is uncertain. Trimming removed 2 bases from V and 4 bases from J, with 6 bases in between. CDR3 length equals 13 residues. Per the germline V gene, CDR1 is SGHTA and CDR2 is FQGTGA. This CDR3 reads CASSLSDYNEQFF. The CDR3 DNA reads TGTGCCAGCAGCTTATCGGATTACAATGAGCAGTTCTTC.

V usage is TRBV11-3 and J usage is TRBJ2-1; TRBD2 is a possible D gene (5 bases). The V end lost 0 bases, the J end lost 5 bases, and 17 bases lay between the germline ends. Germline values: CDR1 SGHNT, CDR2 YENEEA. The CDR3 covers 17 residues. The CDR3 DNA follows: TGTGCCAGCAGCTTAGAATTGCCGGAGGAGGAGAACAATGAGCAGTTCTTC. This gives the protein CASSLELPEEENNEQFF. Full variable domain (missing parts from reference TRBV11-3 and TRBJ2-1): EAGVVQSPRYKIIEKKQPVAFWCNPISGHNTLYWYLQNLGQGPELLIRYENEEAVDDSQLPKDRFSAERLKGVDSTLKIQPAELGDSAVYLCASSLELPEEENNEQFFGPGTRLTVL.

The genes are TRBV19 and TRBJ2-3; D gene uncertain. The V gene lost 0 bases and the J gene lost 6 bases, with 7 bases spanning the gap. Germline-derived CDR1 and CDR2 are LNHDA and SQIVND (reference sequence). The CDR3 is 13 amino acids. CDR3 sequence reads: CASSIDLWDTQYF. The CDR3, as DNA: TGTGCCAGTAGTATAGATCTCTGGGATACGCAGTATTTT. The full variable domain, in which reference TRBV19 and TRBJ2-3 provide the parts outside the CDR3, is DGGITQSPKYLFRKEGQNVTLSCEQNLNHDAMYWYRQDPGQGLRLIYYSQIVNDFQKGDIAEGYSVSREKKESFPLTVTSAQKNPTAFYLCASSIDLWDTQYFGPGTRLTVL.

V and J are TRBV5-1 and TRBJ1-1, with D unclear. Germline CDR1 SGHRS, CDR2 YFSETQ. The CDR3 contains 14 residues. V was pared by 4 bases and J by 0 bases, with 10 bases between. In nucleotides, the CDR3 is TGCGCCAGCAGCCCGGCATCTATGAACACTGAAGCTTTCTTT. Translating it yields CASSPASMNTEAFF.

This chain connects TRBV11-2 to TRBJ2-1; D is possibly TRBD2 (6 bases). CDR3 length: 15 residues. Germline V gene lookup returns CDR1 SGHAT and CDR2 FQNNGV. Trimming left V 2 bases short and J 5 bases short, with 13 bases between. CDR3 amino acids: CASSLLASQNNEQFF. CDR3 nucleotides: TGTGCCAGCAGCTTACTAGCGAGTCAGAACAATGAGCAGTTCTTC.

The rearrangement links TRBV9 to TRBJ2-1, with 12 bases fitting TRBD2. After removal of 2 bases from V and 9 bases from J, the junction contained 9 bases not matched to a gene. The germline gives CDR1 SGDLS, CDR2 YYNGEE. This CDR3 is 16 amino acids long. The CDR3 is CASSVDPSGRVVEQFF. CDR3 sequence (DNA): TGTGCCAGCAGCGTCGACCCTAGCGGGAGGGTCGTTGAGCAGTTCTTC.

The chain employs TRBV15 and TRBJ1-2, with 9 bases fitting TRBD1. The CDR3 runs 16 residues. In germline, CDR1 is LNHNV, CDR2 YYDKDF (reference sequence). Trimming at V came to 5 bases and at J to 8 bases, leaving 15 bases not matched to a gene. CDR3 DNA sequence: TGTGCCACCAGCGAGTACAGCCGGACAGGGGAGGGCGGCTACACCTTC. Translation: CATSEYSRTGEGGYTF.

Remarks on this clone: This CDR3 is also generated by other DNA sequences in the sample. V and J are TRBV28 and TRBJ2-7, with D unclear. Between the trimmed V and J ends, which lost 5 bases and 4 bases, there was a span of 6 bases. CDR1 is MDHEN and CDR2 is SYDVKM in the germline V gene. The CDR3 runs 11 residues. The CDR3 DNA reads as TGTGCCAGCAGTGATTCATACGAGCAGTACTTC. This translates into CASSDSYEQYF.

This chain joins TRBV7-8 and TRBJ2-7; no firm D call. Germline V gene data show CDR1 as SGHVS and CDR2 as FQNEAQ. V was trimmed by 5 bases and J by 2 bases, leaving 7 bases between them. The CDR3 sequence is 12 residues long. CDR3 region: CASSTTPYEQYF. The CDR3 DNA sequence: TGTGCCAGCAGCACCACTCCCTACGAGCAGTACTTC.

V and J are TRBV9 and TRBJ2-1; 9 nucleotides match TRBD2. V trimming: 0 bases; J trimming: 8 bases; junction bases outside the gene matches: 9. The CDR3 runs 16 residues. CDR1 and CDR2 from the germline V gene are SGDLS and YYNGEE. CDR3 coding DNA: TGTGCCAGCAGCGTAGCGTCTAGCGGGATTTGGGATGAGCAGTTCTTC. It specifies CASSVASSGIWDEQFF.

V usage is TRBV7-2 and J usage is TRBJ2-3; 10 bases match TRBD2. Germline V lookup: CDR1 SGHTA, CDR2 FQGNSA. Trimming took 1 base from V and 5 from J; bases not matched to a gene: 9. This CDR3 has 17 residues. CDR3 in DNA: TGTGCCAGCAGCTTAGATGAGCGGGAGGGCCTAGAAGATACGCAGTATTTT. This gives the protein CASSLDEREGLEDTQYF.

The chain links TRBV28 to TRBJ2-5, with D hard to call. CDR3 length: 13 residues. V was shortened by 8 bases and J by 3 bases, with 13 bases between the two germline ends. The V gene's germline CDR1 is MDHEN and CDR2 SYDVKM. CDR3 nucleotide sequence: TGTGCCAGCTCCCCGTTCAAGAAAGAGACCCAGTACTTC. It is translated as CASSPFKKETQYF.

The chain couples TRBV29-1 to TRBJ2-7; 7 positions agree with TRBD1. CDR3 length: 16 residues. Trimming at V came to 4 bases and at J to 0 bases, leaving 12 bases not matched to a gene. Germline CDR1 SQVTM, CDR2 ANQGSEA. CDR3 residues: CSVVGWDRDSSYEQYF. The CDR3, as DNA: TGCAGCGTTGTGGGGTGGGACCGGGACAGCTCCTACGAGCAGTACTTC.

The chain joins TRBV30 to TRBJ1-1, with no clear D. Germline-derived CDR1 and CDR2 are GTSNPN and SVGIG (reference sequence). This CDR3 region has 13 residues. The V and J ends lost 0 bases and 2 bases respectively, with 7 bases between them. The CDR3 sequence: CAWSVTFNTEAFF. CDR3 nucleotides: TGTGCCTGGAGTGTAACGTTTAACACTGAAGCTTTCTTT.

Written as DNA, the CDR3 is TGTGCCAGCAGCGCCCCACACAAGGTAGAGAATGAAAAACTGTTTTTT. This gives the protein CASSAPHKVENEKLFF. V gene TRBV11-3 combines with J gene TRBJ1-4; D is unclear. This CDR3 is 16 amino acids long. V was trimmed by 5 bases and J by 5 bases, leaving 18 bases between them. The germline gives CDR1 SGHNT, CDR2 YENEEA. Together with reference TRBV11-3 and TRBJ1-4, the CDR3 gives the full variable domain: EAGVVQSPRYKIIEKKQPVAFWCNPISGHNTLYWYLQNLGQGPELLIRYENEEAVDDSQLPKDRFSAERLKGVDSTLKIQPAELGDSAVYLCASSAPHKVENEKLFFGSGTQLSVL.

V is TRBV6-1 and J is TRBJ1-3; the D gene is possibly TRBD1 (5 bases). Germline V CDR1 and CDR2: MNHNS, SASEGT. CDR3 length equals 14 residues. The V end was cut by 1 base, the J end by 8 bases, with 12 bases between. The CDR3 protein is CASSEVGTWDTIYF. DNA for the CDR3: TGTGCCAGCAGTGAAGTAGGGACCTGGGACACCATATATTTT.

This clone was observed once. The V gene is TRBV7-9, the J gene TRBJ2-1; D is perhaps TRBD1 or TRBD2 (5 bases each). Germline CDR1 SEHNR, CDR2 FQNEAQ (reference sequence). Trimming removed 1 base at V and 10 bases at J, with 14 bases between. The CDR3 has 14 residues. The CDR3 DNA reads as TGTGCCAGCAGCTTAGTTATGAGCCGGGGCGAGCAGTTCTTC. Translating gives CASSLVMSRGEQFF.

The rearrangement uses TRBV10-3 and TRBJ1-2; 7 nucleotides line up with TRBD1. CDR3 length equals 17 residues. Trimming took 2 bases from V and 4 from J; bases not matched to a gene: 13. Germline values: CDR1 ENHRY, CDR2 SYGVKD. The CDR3 is CAISEGAEGASVYGYTF. In DNA, the CDR3 is TGTGCCATCAGTGAGGGGGCTGAGGGGGCCAGTGTCTATGGCTACACCTTC.

This clone is a singleton in its sample. This CDR3 is also generated by other DNA sequences in the sample. The chain couples TRBV5-1 to TRBJ1-2, with 7 bases aligning to TRBD1. With 2 bases clipped from V and 3 bases from J, the junction kept 4 bases outside the gene matches. This CDR3 has 14 amino acids. The germline V gene has CDR1 SGHRS and CDR2 YFSETQ. CDR3 residues: CASSLPGQDYGYTF. The CDR3 DNA sequence: TGCGCCAGCAGCTTACCTGGACAGGACTATGGCTACACCTTC.

V usage is TRBV7-3 and J usage is TRBJ2-3; D is possibly TRBD1 (6 bases). V was pared by 5 bases and J by 3 bases, with 15 bases between. This CDR3 has 15 amino acids. The germline V gene encodes CDR1 SGHTA and CDR2 FQGTGA. In DNA form, the CDR3 reads TGTGCCAGCAGCATCACAGGGTTATGGACAGATACGCAGTATTTT. This codes for CASSITGLWTDTQYF.